This TCR beta chain derives from a study of T cells in Graves' hyperthyroidism and ophthalmopathy. Ten or more counts support this clonotype. Amplification of TCR beta CDR3 regions was performed using RNA transcripts as template. An initial round of RT-PCR targeting the TCR CDR3 relied on the HTBI primer set. TCRdb redid the calling of the multiplex PCR reads with MiXCR, one entry per CDR3 protein. This sample has 300,000 to 400,000 distinct CDR3 sequences, with under 15% found just once. The sample comprised blood. This TCR was sampled from a woman younger than 35 with Graves' hyperthyroidism.

CDR3 residues: CSALDSSYEQYF. CDR3 DNA sequence: TGCAGTGCCCTGGACAGCTCCTACGAGCAGTACTTC. V usage is TRBV20-1 and J usage is TRBJ2-7, with TRBD1 as a possible D gene (6 bases). Trimming pared 6 bases from V and 0 bases from J, leaving 9 bases between. Germline CDR1 and CDR2: DFQATT and SNEGSKA (reference sequence). The CDR3 spans 12 residues.